The T cell receptor beta chain described here comes from a study of blood T cell repertoires in COVID-19 (dated by TCRdb to between 2020 and 2021). Regarding the complete study: Collaborator samples came from the United States, Italy and Spain and covered acute and convalescent phases of COVID-19. The material from the prospective study consisted of cDNA or gDNA derived from T cells, B-cell-depleted T cells, or PBMCs. Deeply sampled blood TCRbeta repertoires from subjects exposed to, actively infected with, or recovered from COVID-19 were included in the dataset. The repertoires were released in a freely available public database meant as a resource for research on the immune response to SARS-CoV-2. Samples came from the ongoing ImmuneRACE study (first 160 participants) plus 1,254 subjects from 6 global collaborators. Sample metadata almost always included a de-identified subject ID, COVID-19 status, age in years and sex. Where available, HLA class I and class II types were taken from metadata supplied by the sample provider and were not determined by assay-based typing. What the study reported, not specific to this receptor: Clinical and demographic metadata were provided uncurated, with the amount varying by source and participant.

Collaborating institutions collected whole blood in K2EDTA tubes following their own protocols. Collaborator samples were shipped for TCRbeta analysis as frozen whole blood, isolated PBMCs, or DNA extracted from either sample type. TCRbeta CDR3 regions were amplified from genomic DNA using the immunoSEQ Assay, a bias-controlled multiplex PCR. Per the authors' processing: Within the assay, amplification of reference gene primers was used to estimate how many nucleated cells each sample contained. To quantify the absolute abundance of each unique TCRbeta CDR3 rearrangement, sequence reads were collapsed and filtered. For each sample, productive Simpson clonality was calculated by taking the square root of Simpson's diversity index across productive rearrangements. As stored in TCRdb, this immuneACCESS dataset retains in-frame rearrangements with V and J assigned. A fraction of the clones does not appear; measured against another copy, unresolved V genes explain less than half of the discrepancy, and the remainder lacks a known reason. D and trimming come from the DNA, and the V and J calls and clone size come from that table. This sample lists more than 95,000 clones; 70% to 80% were detected once. Approximately 25% of the sample rests with the top ten.

On this clone: What this receptor recognizes is not known. No much larger clone exists at a distance of one base, and base qualities are not known.

This clonotype was obtained from a human donor in a cohort sampled during active COVID-19. The sequencing sample was made of peripheral blood.

The CDR3 loop reads CASSPTTGPNTEAFF. The bases are TGTGCCAGCAGCCCCACAACAGGTCCTAACACTGAAGCTTTCTTT. The rearrangement combines TRBV9 with TRBJ1-1, with TRBD1 perhaps the D gene, on 5 matching bases. From the cysteine through the phenylalanine, the CDR3 covers 15 amino acids. The only DNA kept is the CDR3, 45 bases in frame from the first base. Looking up the germline V gene yields CDR1 SGDLS and CDR2 YYNGEE. V sheds 4 bases and J sheds 2 bases, leaving 15 bases between their ends.